This TCR beta chain emerged from a study of T cell responses to AZD1222 COVID-19 vaccine (dated by TCRdb to the early 2020s). Looking at the study overall: AZD1222 recipients given second doses at about 4 weeks or at about 12 weeks were pooled, since spike-specific TCR depth and breadth were not found to differ between the two schedules. TCR sequencing covered about 230 trial participants: 200 to 220 given two doses of AZD1222 and 26 given two doses of MenACWY control vaccine. Trial participants were enrolled by age into 18-55, 56-69 and 70-plus year subgroups, with roughly 160, 29 and 62 TCR-sequenced participants respectively. Overall study outcomes, separate from this receptor: The whole spike protein was spanned by vaccine-associated CD4 TCRs, and dominant responses were seen in regions 160-218 and 743-854. In the small 56-69-year group, the increase in depth fell short of significance, most likely because of low power. Conclusions about previously exposed vaccinees were limited because only 5 or 6 AZD1222 recipients were SARS-CoV-2 seropositive at baseline. Because no day 14 peak-response samples were available, the repertoires could be characterized only after the peak T cell response. After two AZD1222 doses, both the breadth and the depth of spike-specific TCRs were significantly higher than at day 0 and than in MenACWY recipients. Participants were mostly white British, with more females than males. The authors suggested clonal diversity may have been underestimated. Reportedly, almost half of the unique spike-specific TCRs recognized epitopes lying outside the regions that are mutated in the B.1.351 and B.1.1.7 variants.

The CDR3 regions of human TCRbeta chains were analyzed by immunosequencing. The original pipeline was this. Repertoire TCRs were checked for matches against a reference library of SARS-CoV-2-specific TCRs that had been generated using the MIRA antigen-specificity platform. Breadth meant the fraction of unique TCRs that were SARS-CoV-2-associated, whereas depth meant the fraction of total T cells that were SARS-CoV-2-associated. Using the MIRA data, every spike-specific TCR was mapped to the spike region that the TCR reacted to and assigned to either a CD4 or a CD8 class. Log10-transformed breadth and depth values were compared by one-way ANOVA with Sidak's multiple comparisons tests. TCRdb limited this immuneACCESS table to in-frame rearrangements with V and J called. A share of clones is missing; checked studies link under half to unresolved V genes, and the rest is unexplained. Clone size and the V and J calls come from that table; the DNA yielded D and trimming. The sample contains 90,000 to 110,000 clones, about 90% of them found a single time. The top ten clonotypes cover 6.5% to 9.5% of the sample.

The time point label on this specimen signifies: baseline before first vaccination. The vaccinee samples were drawn from two UK trials, COV001 and COV002, one of which was a single-blind randomized controlled phase 2/3 trial testing AZD1222 (ChAdOx1 nCoV-19) in healthy adults. For TCRbeta chain sequencing, PBMC samples from trial participants were taken at day 0 and at day 28 after the second dose. In the case of this clone: Its cognate antigen has yet to be identified. Nothing much larger sits one base from this clone, and base qualities are not available.

Including the terminal cysteine and phenylalanine, the CDR3 comprises 13 residues. CDR3 DNA only is kept here, 39 bases in frame from base 1. V ends up 6 bases short and J 16 bases short, with an unmatched junction base count of 14. Recombination linked TRBV12-3 or TRBV12-4 to TRBJ2-1; TRBD2 lines up with 8 middle nucleotides. The sequencing used peripheral blood, collected on day 0 of AZD1222 vaccination. This clonotype was sampled from an adult in good health. The CDR3 region reads CASSHEGGLEQFF. The DNA sequence reads TGTGCCAGCAGCCACGAGGGGGGACTAGAACAATTCTTC.